Below are 13 T cell receptor beta chains sequenced from a single sample in a study of patients and donors after allogeneic stem cell transplantation. TCRdb re-derived calls from the RT-PCR reads in MiXCR, one entry per CDR3 protein. This table has tens of thousands of distinct CDR3 sequences, about 48% appearing once. The sequencing input was blood, either unsorted or a sorted T cell fraction (not recorded which). Source of these receptors: a human donor who was either an allogeneic HSCT recipient or a stem cell or donor lymphocyte infusion donor (not recorded which). It is not recorded whose cells these are; they may come from a transplant donor.

The rearrangement joins TRBV11-2 to TRBJ1-2; D is undetermined. CDR3 size: 13 residues. Germline CDR1 SGHAT, CDR2 FQNNGV. V was trimmed by 2 bases and J by 5 bases, leaving 9 bases between them. The CDR3 loop reads CASSLIPEYGYTF. In DNA, the CDR3 is TGTGCCAGCAGCTTAATTCCAGAGTATGGCTACACCTTC.

This clonotype was picked up a small number of times. The CDR3 sequence is CASILTTGALHGYTF. The CDR3 DNA reads as TGTGCCAGCATTCTTACGACAGGGGCGCTTCATGGCTACACCTTC. This chain connects TRBV6-5 to TRBJ1-2; 8 bases are a match to TRBD1. CDR1 and CDR2 from the germline V gene are MNHEY and SVGAGI. The CDR3 is made up of 15 amino acids. The V gene end was trimmed by 7 bases and the J gene end by 6 bases; junction bases not matched to a gene: 13.

This clonotype was detected only a few times. This chain connects TRBV4-1 to TRBJ1-2; 8 positions agree with TRBD1. The CDR3 totals 14 residues. CDR1 is MGHRA, CDR2 YSYEKL, per germline. Unmatched junction bases numbered 5, after V lost 0 bases and J lost 8 bases. The CDR3: CASSQEDRARGYTF. For the CDR3, the DNA is TGCGCCAGCAGCCAAGAGGACAGGGCTCGCGGCTACACCTTC.

The gene calls are TRBV9 and TRBJ1-2; TRBD1 matches at 10 bases. Germline V lookup: CDR1 SGDLS, CDR2 YYNGEE. This CDR3 contains 16 residues. The V segment lost 3 bases and the J segment 3 bases; nucleotides outside the gene matches: 8. The CDR3 sequence is CASSDPQGTGDYGYTF. In DNA, the CDR3 is TGTGCCAGCAGCGATCCCCAGGGGACAGGGGACTATGGCTACACCTTC.

The chain joins TRBV12-3 or TRBV12-4 to TRBJ1-1; 7 nucleotides line up with TRBD1. Germline trimming cut 6 bases from V and 0 bases from J; bases unmatched to any gene: 7. This CDR3 contains 15 residues. CDR3 nucleotides: TGTGCCAGCAGGACTCAGGGGGGCATGAACACTGAAGCTTTCTTT. Translated, it gives CASRTQGGMNTEAFF.

V is TRBV6-5 and J is TRBJ1-1, with TRBD1 matching over 7 bases. The germline gives CDR1 MNHEY, CDR2 SVGAGI. V shed 2 bases and J 0 bases; nucleotides not matched to a gene: 3. This CDR3 region has 15 residues. The CDR3: CASSYRGQMNTEAFF. CDR3 coding DNA: TGTGCCAGCAGTTACCGGGGACAGATGAACACTGAAGCTTTCTTT.

V and J are TRBV7-9 and TRBJ1-6, with D possibly being TRBD1 (6 bases). V dropped 5 bases and J dropped 6 bases, with 14 bases sitting between them. The germline gives CDR1 SEHNR, CDR2 FQNEAQ (reference sequence). The CDR3 is made up of 15 amino acids. CDR3 region: CASSPQDRSNSPLHF. CDR3 nucleotide sequence: TGTGCCAGCAGCCCTCAAGACAGGTCTAATTCACCCCTCCACTTT.

The gene calls are TRBV20-1 and TRBJ2-7; D unclear. The CDR3 is made up of 12 amino acids. CDR1 DFQATT and CDR2 SNEGSKA come from the germline V gene (reference sequence). The V end lost 6 bases, the J end lost 2 bases, and 11 bases lay between the germline ends. The CDR3 sequence: CSAGRDTYEQYF. DNA of the CDR3: TGCAGTGCCGGCAGAGACACCTACGAGCAGTACTTC.

The chain carries TRBV27 and TRBJ1-5; 7 bases are a match to TRBD1. Germline values: CDR1 MNHEY, CDR2 SMNVEV (reference sequence). V lost 5 bases and J lost 6; bases outside the gene matches: 10. The CDR3 loop spans 15 amino acids. Written as DNA, the CDR3 is TGTGCCAGCAGTAACGAAGGGGGCCTTCGTCAGCCCCAGCATTTT. Translation gives CASSNEGGLRQPQHF.

The chain uses TRBV20-1 and TRBJ1-5; the match to TRBD1 covers 9 bases. The CDR3 is 15 residues long. Germline assignment: CDR1 DFQATT and CDR2 SNEGSKA (reference sequence). After removal of 6 bases from V and 5 bases from J, the junction contained 11 bases not matched to a gene. The CDR3 bases are TGCAGTGCCAAGGAGGGGGACAGGGATCATCAGCCCCAGCATTTT. This gives the protein CSAKEGDRDHQPQHF.

The rearrangement joins TRBV19 to TRBJ1-3; unclear D gene. The CDR3 is made up of 15 amino acids. V was shortened by 6 bases and J by 0 bases, with 12 bases between the two germline ends. Germline assignment: CDR1 LNHDA and CDR2 SQIVND (reference sequence). CDR3 sequence (DNA): TGTGCCAGTAGGTTCGGCGGAAACTCTGGAAACACCATATATTTT. It is translated as CASRFGGNSGNTIYF.

The chain is built from TRBV7-8 and TRBJ1-2; D gene ambiguous. The CDR3 has 13 residues. V was trimmed by 3 bases and J by 7 bases, leaving 12 bases between them. Per germline, CDR1 SGHVS and CDR2 FQNEAQ. The DNA for the CDR3 is TGTGCCAGCAGCTTCAAGTATCCCCTTGGCTACACCTTC. Residues: CASSFKYPLGYTF. Full variable domain (rest looked up from reference TRBV7-8 and TRBJ1-2): GAGVSQSPRYKVAKRGQDVALRCDPISGHVSLFWYQQALGQGPEFLTYFQNEAQLDKSGLPSDRFFAERPEGSVSTLKIQRTQQEDSAVYLCASSFKYPLGYTFGSGTRLTVV.

V gene TRBV20-1 combines with J gene TRBJ1-1, with 8 bases identical to TRBD1. The CDR3 has 15 residues. Germline assignment: CDR1 DFQATT and CDR2 SNEGSKA (reference sequence). J lost 0 bases, V lost 3 bases, and 6 bases had no gene match. The CDR3 spells CSARRAGGLNTEAFF. CDR3 sequence (DNA): TGCAGTGCTAGGAGAGCAGGGGGCCTGAACACTGAAGCTTTCTTT.